Below, 15 T cell receptor beta chains from the same sample are listed, as sequenced in a study of cytomegalovirus exposure and HLA in healthy donors. The primer mix had 60 Vbeta and 13 Jbeta primers. Sequenced by immunoSEQ multiplex PCR; TCRdb stores in-frame clones only, minus some. The sample carries more than 110,000 clones, 78% recorded once. The specimen sequenced was PBMCs. These receptors were obtained from a male donor in good health and CMV-seronegative.

Concerning this clone itself: One junction end does not reproduce the germline sequence, and a read error may be involved. The chain links TRBV7-9 to TRBJ2-5; the D gene is possibly TRBD2 (5 bases). This CDR3 contains 9 residues. Germline-derived CDR1 and CDR2 are SEHNR and FQNEAQ (reference sequence). CDR3 sequence reads: CASNELENF. The CDR3 nucleotides read TGTGCCAGCAACGAACTAGAGAACTTC.

The V and J genes are TRBV6-6 and TRBJ2-1; possibly TRBD1 for D (5 bases). This CDR3 has 12 amino acids. Trimming shortened V by 8 bases and J by 8 bases, and 13 bases separated the two germline ends. Germline V gene sequence: CDR1 MNHNY, CDR2 SVGAGI (reference sequence). For the CDR3, the DNA is TGTGCCAGCGGTGCCACAGGATATGAGCAGTTCTTC. Amino acid sequence: CASGATGYEQFF.

The genes are TRBV25-1 and TRBJ2-3, with TRBD1 as a possible D gene (5 bases). Germline loops: CDR1 MGHDK, CDR2 SYGVNS. V dropped 3 bases and J dropped 7 bases, with 14 bases sitting between them. The CDR3 has 14 residues. The CDR3 here is CASSDRRGVYTQYF. Here the CDR3 DNA reads TGTGCCAGCAGTGATCGAAGGGGTGTATATACGCAGTATTTT.

This clone was seen once. The chain is built from TRBV11-2 and TRBJ2-7; a possible D gene is TRBD1 (5 bases). The CDR3 has 15 amino acids. CDR1 is SGHAT, CDR2 FQNNGV, per germline. The germline V and J ends were trimmed by 5 bases and 3 bases, with 17 bases remaining between them. The CDR3 DNA sequence: TGTGCCAGCAGCCGAGAAATCGACAGAAGCTACGAGCAGTACTTC. It translates to CASSREIDRSYEQYF.

In its sample, this clone was seen a few times. The chain recombines TRBV6-1 with TRBJ2-1; TRBD2 matches 11 bases. The V gene's germline CDR1 is MNHNS and CDR2 SASEGT. The V segment lost 1 base and the J segment 10 bases; nucleotides outside the gene matches: 12. The CDR3 spans 17 residues. Here the CDR3 DNA reads TGTGCCAGCAGTGAAGAGGTCGGTAGCGGGGGGGCAGGGGAGCAGTTCTTC. It encodes CASSEEVGSGGAGEQFF.

The chain employs TRBV30 and TRBJ1-2; no firm D call. Trimming cost V 2 bases and J 3 bases, with 7 bases left between them. There are 12 residues in the CDR3. The germline CDR1 and CDR2 sequences are GTSNPN and SVGIG (reference sequence). CDR3: CAWSTDYYGYTF. The CDR3 DNA reads TGTGCCTGGAGTACGGACTACTATGGCTACACCTTC.

The V call is TRBV6-1, the J call TRBJ1-1; D is unclear. V lost 5 bases and J 0 bases, leaving 4 bases between the germline ends. This CDR3 spans 12 amino acids. Germline V gene data show CDR1 as MNHNS and CDR2 as SASEGT. CDR3 coding DNA: TGTGCCAGCAGTCGGTTGAACACTGAAGCTTTCTTT. Amino acids: CASSRLNTEAFF.

This clone was detected only once. This CDR3 reads CASSLSSSYEQYF. The CDR3 DNA is TGCGCCAGCAGCTTGTCTAGCTCCTACGAGCAGTACTTC. The J gene is TRBJ2-7, the V gene TRBV5-1; no firm D call. The CDR3 runs 13 residues. V lost 1 base to trimming and J lost 0 bases, with 5 bases between them. Germline-derived CDR1 and CDR2 are SGHRS and YFSETQ.

V usage is TRBV11-1 and J usage is TRBJ2-7; a possible D gene is TRBD2 (6 bases). Germline values: CDR1 SGHAT, CDR2 FQDESV (reference sequence). There are 15 residues in the CDR3. V lost 1 base and J 5 bases, leaving 15 bases between the germline ends. The DNA for the CDR3 is TGTGCCAGCAGCTTAGATGGGGGGAAGGCGAACGAGCAGTACTTC. Its protein is CASSLDGGKANEQYF.

V is TRBV7-2 and J is TRBJ2-7, with 7 bases lining up with TRBD1. Trimming cost V 4 bases and J 4 bases; bases outside gene matches: 7. The CDR3 runs 14 residues. Germline CDR1 is SGHTA and CDR2 is FQGNSA. The CDR3: CASSSNRDSYEQYF. The DNA for the CDR3 is TGTGCCAGCAGCTCAAACCGGGACAGTTACGAGCAGTACTTC.

Regarding this clone: At one boundary the junction diverges from the germline segment, which might be a read error. The chain combines TRBV6-6 with TRBJ1-5; D is unclear. This CDR3 is built from 14 residues. CDR1 is MNHNY and CDR2 is SVGAGI in the germline V gene (reference sequence). CDR3 region: CASSHSYSNQPQHF. CDR3 bases: TGTGCCAGCAGTCACTCTTATAGCAATCAGCCCCAGCATTTT.

This clone was picked up one time. DNA for the CDR3: TGTGCCAGCAGCTCAAAAACGGGGACAGTAGGTGAAAAACTGTTTTTT. It is translated as CASSSKTGTVGEKLFF. The chain joins TRBV7-9 to TRBJ1-4; 7 bases agree with TRBD1. V dropped 4 bases and J dropped 7; count of bases not matched to a gene: 12. Germline V CDR1 and CDR2: SEHNR, FQNEAQ (reference sequence). The CDR3 totals 16 residues.

This chain connects TRBV5-1 to TRBJ2-5; 12 bases match TRBD2. With V trimmed by 4 bases and J by 4 bases, 11 bases remained unmatched. In germline, CDR1 is SGHRS, CDR2 YFSETQ. The CDR3 extends over 17 amino acids. CDR3 DNA sequence: TGCGCCAGCAGCCCGACTAGCGGGAGCTTCAACGGAGAGACCCAGTACTTC. This translates into CASSPTSGSFNGETQYF. The whole variable domain, remainder taken from reference TRBV5-1 and TRBJ2-5, is KAGVTQTPRYLIKTRGQQVTLSCSPISGHRSVSWYQQTPGQGLQFLFEYFSETQRNKGNFPGRFSGRQFSNSRSEMNVSTLELGDSALYLCASSPTSGSFNGETQYFGPGTRLLVL.

This sequence joins TRBV7-3 and TRBJ2-5; a weak D match, TRBD1 (6 bases). Trimming removed 2 bases from V and 3 bases from J, with 13 bases in between. The CDR3 totals 15 residues. CDR1 and CDR2 from the germline V gene are SGHTA and FQGTGA. CDR3: CASSLQGTNEETQYF. Written as DNA, the CDR3 is TGTGCCAGCAGCTTACAGGGGACCAACGAAGAGACCCAGTACTTC.

The chain uses TRBV21-1 and TRBJ1-1. TRBV21-1 is termed a pseudogene. The CDR3 spans 17 residues. DNA of the CDR3: TGTGCCAGCAGCTTACCCTGTGGGCCGGGGTCCTACACTGAAGCTTTCTTT. Protein product: CASSLPCGPGSYTEAFF.